Listed below are T cell receptor beta chains from one sample, sequenced in a study of cytomegalovirus exposure and HLA in healthy donors. Produced via immunoSEQ multiplex PCR; TCRdb's table is partial and in-frame only. The data hold roughly 45,000 clones, with approximately 80% observed a single time. Material for sequencing was PBMCs. The receptors shown here come from a man aged 30 to 39 in good health and CMV-seronegative. CDR3s leave out the opening cysteine and the closing phenylalanine or tryptophan. Fields, in order: J gene, V gene, CDR3 protein.

J: TRBJ2-3; V: TRBV2; CDR3: ASSDNRDRAGDTQY
J: TRBJ1-6; V: TRBV19; CDR3: ASSIQSYNSPLH
J: TRBJ2-5; V: TRBV10-2; CDR3: ASSPQSRQETQY
J: TRBJ2-5; V: TRBV6-1; CDR3: ASSEARLPQY
J: TRBJ2-2; V: TRBV19; CDR3: ASSIVQADTGELF
J: TRBJ2-5; V: TRBV18; CDR3: ASSSTSGKETQY
J: TRBJ2-3; V: TRBV2; CDR3: ASSVLAGVGTDTQY
J: TRBJ1-6; V: TRBV27; CDR3: ASREGRPSNSPLH
J: TRBJ2-5; V: TRBV5-4; CDR3: ASSLGSLQETQY
J: TRBJ2-1; V: TRBV7-9; CDR3: ASSQLGLNEQF
J: TRBJ2-3; V: TRBV5-6; CDR3: ASSFPGLAGTTSTDTQY
J: TRBJ2-3; V: TRBV19; CDR3: ASSVPPGQGADTQY
J: TRBJ2-7; V: TRBV6-5; CDR3: ASSYSDTYEQY